These 21 T cell receptor beta chains were sequenced from one sample in a study of HIV-infected patients and healthy controls. cDNA was made from 500 ng RNA using alpha and beta constant primers. Using multiplexing indices, alpha and beta chain libraries were generated apart by chain-specific third strand synthesis. TCRdb re-derived calls from the 5' RACE reads in MiXCR, one entry per CDR3 protein. The sample holds approximately 9,400 distinct CDR3 sequences, roughly 9.1% seen once. Follow-up blood was drawn about 14 weeks, roughly three months, after antiretroviral therapy began. All unsorted peripheral T cells were captured because whole blood was used without fractionation. Sample: blood, taken during antiretroviral therapy. The receptor source for this set is an adult with HIV infection.

By its share, this clonotype is medium-sized. This rearrangement joins TRBV7-9 to TRBJ2-1, with D possibly being TRBD2 (6 bases). This CDR3 has 13 amino acids. The ends were cut back, 4 bases at V and 3 bases at J, with 7 bases in the middle. Germline CDR1 SEHNR, CDR2 FQNEAQ (reference sequence). The CDR3 DNA follows: TGTGCCAGCAGCTCCGGGAGCTACAATGAGCAGTTCTTC. This translates into CASSSGSYNEQFF.

This clonotype was seen repeatedly, ten times or more. This chain uses TRBV19 with TRBJ2-3; tentative D call: TRBD2 (5 bases). This CDR3 is built from 15 residues. Trimming shortened V by 0 bases and J by 0 bases, and 7 bases separated the two germline ends. Germline V gives CDR1 LNHDA, CDR2 SQIVND (reference sequence). The CDR3 DNA follows: TGTGCCAGTAGTATAGAGAGGACTAGCACAGATACGCAGTATTTT. This codes for CASSIERTSTDTQYF.

This clonotype qualifies as medium-sized (0.01 to 0.1%). This sequence joins TRBV15 and TRBJ2-3, with D unclear. The V and J ends lost 0 bases and 2 bases respectively, with 3 bases between them. CDR1 and CDR2 from the germline V gene are LNHNV and YYDKDF (reference sequence). The CDR3 is 13 residues long. The DNA for the CDR3 is TGTGCCACCAGCAGAGATCCCACAGATACGCAGTATTTT. Its protein is CATSRDPTDTQYF.

In this sample, this clonotype is medium-sized. The CDR3 DNA sequence: TGTGCCAGCAGTGAGGGGACTAGCGGGAGAGGCGAGCAGTTCTTC. The encoded protein is CASSEGTSGRGEQFF. This chain joins TRBV25-1 and TRBJ2-1; 14 bases fit TRBD2. V trimming: 3 bases; J trimming: 10 bases; junction bases outside the gene matches: 5. There are 15 residues in the CDR3. Germline loops: CDR1 MGHDK, CDR2 SYGVNS.

This clonotype came up many times. The rearrangement uses TRBV20-1 and TRBJ1-4; D unresolved. This CDR3 is built from 13 residues. Germline V gene lookup returns CDR1 DFQATT and CDR2 SNEGSKA (reference sequence). The ends were cut back, 3 bases at V and 0 bases at J, with 5 bases in the middle. The CDR3 protein is CSARETTNEKLFF. The CDR3 nucleotides read TGCAGTGCTAGGGAGACAACTAATGAAAAACTGTTTTTT.

This clonotype appeared many times. The chain uses TRBV6-5 and TRBJ1-2; TRBD1 aligns across 7 bases. The CDR3 has 14 residues. Germline CDR1 and CDR2: MNHEY and SVGAGI. Trimming at V came to 2 bases and at J to 5 bases, leaving 5 bases not matched to a gene. This chain's CDR3 is CASSYGTAFYGYTF. In nucleotides, the CDR3 is TGTGCCAGCAGTTACGGGACAGCCTTTTATGGCTACACCTTC.

This clonotype has a count of ten or more. The chain joins TRBV5-4 to TRBJ2-2; unclear D gene. Trimming took 4 bases from V and 5 from J, leaving 3 bases between them. This CDR3 region has 11 residues. Germline CDR1 reads SGHNT; CDR2 reads YYREEE (reference sequence). The CDR3 DNA is TGTGCCAGCAGCCAGACCGGGGAGCTGTTTTTT. Its protein product is CASSQTGELFF.

This clonotype qualifies as medium-sized. This chain links TRBV6-2 or TRBV6-3 with TRBJ2-1; 10 bases map to TRBD2. The V segment lost 0 bases and the J segment 6 bases; nucleotides outside the gene matches: 8. The CDR3 spans 17 residues. Germline CDR1 is MNHEY and CDR2 is SVGEGT. The CDR3 nucleotides read TGTGCCAGCAGTTACTCGGGCCGGACTAGCGGATCCAATGAGCAGTTCTTC. This encodes CASSYSGRTSGSNEQFF.

The chain combines TRBV5-1 with TRBJ2-7; 8 bases fit TRBD1. Germline CDR1 is SGHRS and CDR2 is YFSETQ. This CDR3 is 13 amino acids long. V dropped 2 bases and J dropped 4; count of bases not matched to a gene: 2. The CDR3 sequence is CASSLQGVYEQYF. The CDR3 nucleotides read TGCGCCAGCAGCTTACAGGGGGTTTACGAGCAGTACTTC.

This clonotype is deemed medium-sized (0.01 to 0.1%). The chain couples TRBV5-1 to TRBJ2-1; 8 positions agree with TRBD2. The CDR3 loop spans 16 amino acids. Losses at the gene ends were 0 bases for V and 10 bases for J; bases not matched to a gene: 12. CDR1 and CDR2 from the germline V gene are SGHRS and YFSETQ. The CDR3 nucleotides read TGCGCCAGCAGCTTGGGTAGCGGGAAGAGTACCACGGAGCAGTTCTTC. Translated, it gives CASSLGSGKSTTEQFF. The full variable domain, in which reference TRBV5-1 and TRBJ2-1 provide the parts outside the CDR3, is KAGVTQTPRYLIKTRGQQVTLSCSPISGHRSVSWYQQTPGQGLQFLFEYFSETQRNKGNFPGRFSGRQFSNSRSEMNVSTLELGDSALYLCASSLGSGKSTTEQFFGPGTRLTVL.

Relative to its sample, this clonotype is medium-sized (0.01 to 0.1%). The rearrangement links TRBV20-1 to TRBJ1-1; a possible D gene is TRBD1 (6 bases). Trimming removed 0 bases from V and 4 bases from J, with 15 bases in between. CDR1 is DFQATT, CDR2 SNEGSKA, per germline (reference sequence). The CDR3 is 15 residues long. The CDR3 DNA reads TGCAGTGCTAGAGACTTACAGGGTTCGGGCACTGAAGCTTTCTTT. This translates into CSARDLQGSGTEAFF.

The chain carries TRBV29-1 and TRBJ2-5; D could derive from TRBD1 or TRBD2 (5 bases each). The CDR3 length is 13 residues. Looked up from germline, CDR1 is SQVTM and CDR2 is ANQGSEA. V dropped 6 bases and J dropped 2 bases, with 13 bases sitting between them. The CDR3 nucleotides are TGCAGCGTAGACGGGACCCTGCAAGAGACCCAGTACTTC. Translation gives CSVDGTLQETQYF. Drawing the rest from reference TRBV29-1 and TRBJ2-5, the complete variable domain is SAVISQKPSRDICQRGTSLTIQCQVDSQVTMMFWYRQQPGQSLTLIATANQGSEATYESGFVIDKFPISRPNLTFSTLTVSNMSPEDSSIYLCSVDGTLQETQYFGPGTRLLVL.

The V call is TRBV27, the J call TRBJ2-3; D is possibly TRBD2 (5 bases). The V and J ends lost 6 bases and 2 bases respectively, with 15 bases between them. The CDR3 contains 15 residues. Germline V gene sequence: CDR1 MNHEY, CDR2 SMNVEV (reference sequence). CDR3 sequence (DNA): TGTGCCAGCAGGGCGGGCCTTTACCTCACAGATACGCAGTATTTT. Its translation is CASRAGLYLTDTQYF.

The table lists this clonotype with a few counts. This sequence joins TRBV29-1 and TRBJ2-5, with 7 positions matching TRBD1. This CDR3 has 13 amino acids. Germline V gives CDR1 SQVTM, CDR2 ANQGSEA. V shed 6 bases and J 2 bases; nucleotides not matched to a gene: 6. The CDR3: CSVTGTAQETQYF. The CDR3 coding sequence is TGCAGCGTGACCGGGACAGCACAAGAGACCCAGTACTTC.

In its sample, this clonotype ranks as medium-sized. V gene TRBV18 combines with J gene TRBJ1-1; unclear D gene. Germline V gene sequence: CDR1 KGHSH, CDR2 LQKENI. This CDR3 region has 14 residues. V was shortened by 5 bases and J by 3 bases, with 13 bases between the two germline ends. Here the CDR3 DNA reads TGTGCCAGCTCAAACCTTCTGGAGGACACTGAAGCTTTCTTT. Protein product: CASSNLLEDTEAFF.

This clonotype is categorized as medium-sized. This chain connects TRBV5-1 to TRBJ2-5; 10 positions match TRBD2. This CDR3 is 16 amino acids long. The ends lost 1 base at V and 0 bases at J; junction bases unmatched: 3. Germline V gives CDR1 SGHRS, CDR2 YFSETQ. The CDR3 bases are TGCGCCAGCAGCTTGCTAACTAGCGGGAACCAAGAGACCCAGTACTTC. Translation: CASSLLTSGNQETQYF.

This clonotype was counted many times. The rearrangement links TRBV20-1 to TRBJ2-3, with a weak D call TRBD2 (6 bases). Germline values: CDR1 DFQATT, CDR2 SNEGSKA (reference sequence). The CDR3 runs 16 residues. With 6 bases removed from V and 1 base from J, the gap between germline ends came to 20 bases. CDR3 in amino acids: CSAFDWGLSRTDTQYF. CDR3 nucleotides: TGCAGTGCCTTTGATTGGGGACTCAGCCGCACAGATACGCAGTATTTT.

This chain connects TRBV12-3 or TRBV12-4 to TRBJ1-1; D remains ambiguous. Trimming took 6 bases from V and 0 from J, leaving 8 bases between them. The CDR3 has 13 amino acids. The CDR3 DNA reads TGTGCCAGCAGCACGACACTGAACACTGAAGCTTTCTTT. Protein: CASSTTLNTEAFF.

This clonotype rates as medium-sized. The chain has TRBV9 and TRBJ2-5, with 7 nucleotides matching TRBD1. The germline CDR1 and CDR2 sequences are SGDLS and YYNGEE. The ends lost 4 bases at V and 4 bases at J; junction bases unmatched: 16. The CDR3 spans 17 residues. The CDR3 coding sequence is TGTGCCAGCAGCCCGCGCGCCGGGACAGACGCCAGAGAGACCCAGTACTTC. It codes for CASSPRAGTDARETQYF.

This clonotype has ten or more counts. The gene calls are TRBV15 and TRBJ2-5; a weak D match, TRBD1 (5 bases). V was pared by 0 bases and J by 14 bases, with 16 bases between. CDR1 is LNHNV, CDR2 YYDKDF, per germline (reference sequence). The CDR3 covers 13 residues. The CDR3 DNA follows: TGTGCCACCAGCAGAGATGAAGGCGACAGTCCCTACTTC. Translating gives CATSRDEGDSPYF.

By share, this clonotype ranks as medium-sized (0.01 to 0.1%). The rearrangement uses TRBV6-5 and TRBJ2-7, with D maybe TRBD1 (6 bases). V was shortened by 7 bases and J by 5 bases, with 30 bases between the two germline ends. The CDR3 extends over 18 amino acids. Germline V CDR1 and CDR2: MNHEY, SVGAGI. CDR3 protein: CASNPPGTTPTLGHEQYF. The CDR3 DNA reads as TGTGCCAGCAACCCACCGGGGACAACCCCCACCCTGGGGCACGAGCAGTACTTC.